The 11 T cell receptor beta chains reported below all come from one sample, sequenced in a study of cytomegalovirus exposure and HLA in healthy donors. The PCR had 60 Vbeta and 13 Jbeta primers. Libraries were prepared by immunoSEQ multiplex PCR; TCRdb keeps only in-frame clonotypes and omits some of them. This table has approximately 170,000 clones, about four fifths appearing once. Sequencing was done on a sample of PBMCs. The origin of the receptors is a male donor in good health and CMV-seronegative.

V gene TRBV7-9 combines with J gene TRBJ1-4; 9 positions agree with TRBD1. CDR3 length equals 15 residues. V gave up 5 bases and J gave up 8 bases; unmatched junction bases: 9. The germline gives CDR1 SEHNR, CDR2 FQNEAQ (reference sequence). CDR3 loop: CASSQQDRGGEKLFF. CDR3 in DNA: TGTGCCAGCAGCCAGCAGGACAGGGGAGGGGAAAAACTGTTTTTT.

This chain joins TRBV2 and TRBJ1-2, with D perhaps matching TRBD1 (5 bases). Germline V lookup: CDR1 SNHLY, CDR2 FYNNEI. The V and J ends lost 3 bases and 14 bases respectively, with 13 bases between them. CDR3 length: 11 residues. The CDR3 nucleotides read TGTGCCAGCAGTGAGTCCGTCCACAGGACCTTC. Its protein product is CASSESVHRTF.

This chain connects TRBV11-2 to TRBJ2-7, with TRBD1 matching over 8 bases. CDR1 and CDR2 from the germline V gene are SGHAT and FQNNGV. CDR3 length: 15 amino acids. V lost 1 base, J lost 4 bases, and 6 bases stayed unmatched. The CDR3 nucleotides read TGTGCCAGCAGCTTAGGGCCAGGGGGCGCGTACGAGCAGTACTTC. Protein product: CASSLGPGGAYEQYF.

The V call is TRBV27, the J call TRBJ1-4, with D tentatively TRBD1 (5 bases). The CDR3 is made up of 17 amino acids. CDR1 is MNHEY and CDR2 is SMNVEV in the germline V gene (reference sequence). Trimming left V 5 bases short and J 2 bases short, with 18 bases between. The CDR3 DNA reads TGTGCCAGCAGTAAAATCCGACCGGAGGGGACTAATGAAAAACTGTTTTTT. This codes for CASSKIRPEGTNEKLFF.

The chain's CDR3 is CASSRDTETYEQYF. The CDR3 DNA reads as TGTGCCAGTAGTAGGGACACAGAAACCTACGAGCAGTACTTC. The rearrangement uses TRBV19 and TRBJ2-7; possibly TRBD1 for D (6 bases). Deletions cut 4 bases from V and 2 bases from J, with 12 bases between. Germline-derived CDR1 and CDR2 are LNHDA and SQIVND (reference sequence). The CDR3 has 14 residues.

About this clone itself: Other DNA sequences in this specimen translate into the identical CDR3. This rearrangement joins TRBV5-1 to TRBJ1-1, with TRBD1 as a possible D gene (5 bases). Germline V gene sequence: CDR1 SGHRS, CDR2 YFSETQ. V was pared by 0 bases and J by 0 bases, with 9 bases between. The CDR3 loop spans 15 amino acids. CDR3 residues: CASSLDRGMNTEAFF. For the CDR3, the DNA is TGCGCCAGCAGCTTGGATAGGGGCATGAACACTGAAGCTTTCTTT.

This clone was recorded a few times. This rearrangement joins TRBV7-2 to TRBJ1-2; the D is unclear. Trimming took 2 bases from V and 13 from J, leaving 17 bases between them. Germline values: CDR1 SGHTA, CDR2 FQGNSA. This CDR3 is built from 13 residues. CDR3 DNA: TGTGCCAGCAGCTTAACCCCAGACCAGCCGGGCACCTTC. It codes for CASSLTPDQPGTF.

V is TRBV19 and J is TRBJ2-7, with 8 bases matching TRBD1. CDR3 size: 12 residues. Germline CDR1 is LNHDA and CDR2 is SQIVND (reference sequence). With V trimmed by 8 bases and J by 6 bases, 6 bases remained unmatched. The CDR3 nucleotides read TGTGCCAGTGCAGACAGGGGAGGCGAGCAGTACTTC. The encoded protein is CASADRGGEQYF.

This clone was counted once. The chain carries TRBV28 and TRBJ1-2, with D possibly matching TRBD1 (5 bases). The CDR3 spans 14 residues. Trimming left V 7 bases short and J 4 bases short, with 16 bases between. Germline CDR1 and CDR2: MDHEN and SYDVKM. For the CDR3, the DNA is TGTGCCAGCACCTTGGGGGGGGGACGCTATGGCTACACCTTC. It encodes CASTLGGGRYGYTF.

The genes are TRBV5-1 and TRBJ1-2; TRBD1 matches 7 bases. CDR3 length equals 16 residues. The germline V gene encodes CDR1 SGHRS and CDR2 YFSETQ. With V trimmed by 1 base and J by 3 bases, 9 bases remained unmatched. The CDR3 region has the DNA TGCGCCAGCAGCTTGTATGAGGGGGCTAGGGACTATGGCTACACCTTC. This codes for CASSLYEGARDYGYTF.

This chain links TRBV19 with TRBJ2-2; TRBD2 matches at 9 bases. Germline-derived CDR1 and CDR2 are LNHDA and SQIVND (reference sequence). The length of the CDR3 is 15 residues. V shed 7 bases, J shed 7 bases, and the junction held 10 bases outside the gene matches. CDR3 residues: CASTIGGGVGGELFF. CDR3 coding DNA: TGTGCCAGTACCATCGGCGGGGGGGTTGGCGGGGAGCTGTTTTTT. The variable domain in full, completed from reference TRBV19 and TRBJ2-2, reads DGGITQSPKYLFRKEGQNVTLSCEQNLNHDAMYWYRQDPGQGLRLIYYSQIVNDFQKGDIAEGYSVSREKKESFPLTVTSAQKNPTAFYLCASTIGGGVGGELFFGEGSRLTVL.